The rows below give T cell receptor beta chains drawn from one sample of a study of blood T cell repertoires in COVID-19. TCRdb keeps only in-frame clones here, not all; method: immunoSEQ multiplex PCR. In the table there are about 110,000 clones, just over 85% of which are singletons. Specimen: peripheral blood. Receptor source: a woman between 45 and 60 years old with active or convalescent COVID-19. Each CDR3 is given with its conserved first and last residue. A D gene is named only where the DNA matches it firmly. Clone size is shown for a subset of rows, as once, few, many or a class of expanded clone.

d_call	j_call	v_call	clone_size	cdr3_length	cdr3_nt	cdr3_aa
-	TRBJ2-7	TRBV5-8	-	13	TGTGCCAGCAGCTTGCGCGGTAGCGGCGAGCAGTACTTC	CASSLRGSGEQYF
-	TRBJ2-7	TRBV25-1	-	14	TGTGCCAGCAGTGGGTCTAGCGATTCGGCCGAGCAGTACTTC	CASSGSSDSAEQYF
-	TRBJ2-1	TRBV19	-	16	TGTGCCAGTAGTATGAGGCGGGGAAGCTCCTACAATGAGCAGTTCTTC	CASSMRRGSSYNEQFF
TRBD1	TRBJ1-3	TRBV2	-	12	TGTGCCAGCAAGACAGGGGGAAACACCATATATTTT	CASKTGGNTIYF
-	TRBJ1-1	TRBV7-9	-	14	TGTGCCAGCAGCTTAGCATCTTTGAACACTGAAGCTTTCTTT	CASSLASLNTEAFF
TRBD1	TRBJ2-3	TRBV6-5	-	15	TGTGCCAGCAGAGGGGGTGACAGGGGCACAGATACGCAGTATTTT	CASRGGDRGTDTQYF
TRBD1	TRBJ2-7	TRBV30	-	13	TGTGCTGGCCGGACAGGGGGCTTTTACGAGCAGTACTTC	CAGRTGGFYEQYF
TRBD1	TRBJ1-3	TRBV29-1	-	13	TGCAGCGTCCAGACAGGGTCGGGAAACACCATATATTTT	CSVQTGSGNTIYF
-	TRBJ1-5	TRBV28	once	14	TGTGCCAGCAGTATGCAGGTTAGCAATCAGCCCCAGCATTTT	CASSMQVSNQPQHF
-	TRBJ2-6	TRBV23-1	-	17	TGCGCCAGCAGTCTGCCGCCGGGTGGGGGCGGGGCCAACGTCCTGACTTTC	CASSLPPGGGGANVLTF
-	TRBJ2-3	TRBV7-8	-	14	TGTGCCAGCAGGCGCCCTCAACCCACAGATACGCAGTATTTT	CASRRPQPTDTQYF
-	TRBJ2-7	TRBV6-5	-	13	TGTGCCAGCAGAGGACAGTTAACCTACGAGCAGTACTTC	CASRGQLTYEQYF
TRBD2	TRBJ2-1	TRBV6-5	-	13	TGTGCCAGCAGACCAACTAGCGGCAATGAGCAGTTCTTC	CASRPTSGNEQFF
-	TRBJ2-4	TRBV4-1	-	16	TGCGCCAGCAGCCAGCTTACGACAGGACCAAAAAACATTCAGTACTTC	CASSQLTTGPKNIQYF
TRBD2	TRBJ2-1	TRBV11-2	-	15	TGTGCCAGCAGCTCCCTAGCGGGAGGGTACAATGAGCAGTTCTTC	CASSSLAGGYNEQFF
TRBD2	TRBJ2-1	TRBV6-2/TRBV6-3	once	15	TGTGCCAGCAGTGACTCCCCTAGCGGGATCGATGAGCAGTTCTTC	CASSDSPSGIDEQFF
-	TRBJ1-6	TRBV18	-	15	TGTGCCAGCTCCCCCGCGGGGGGTGCGGATTCACCCCTCCACTTT	CASSPAGGADSPLHF
-	TRBJ1-1	TRBV9	-	13	TGTGCCAGCAGCTCCCGGGGGGCGGTTGAAGCTTTCTTT	CASSSRGAVEAFF
TRBD2	TRBJ2-1	TRBV6-5	-	15	TGTGCCAGTACCCTGACTAGCGGGGGATACAATGAGCAGTTCTTC	CASTLTSGGYNEQFF
TRBD1	TRBJ2-1	TRBV10-3	-	12	TGTGCCATCGGGACAGGGGGGGATGAGCAGTTCTTC	CAIGTGGDEQFF
-	TRBJ2-3	TRBV21-1	-	13	TGTGCCAGCAGCAAAGGGACAGGGGATACGCAGTATTTT	CASSKGTGDTQYF
-	TRBJ1-3	TRBV6-5	once	16	TGTGCCAGCAGTTCCCGACAGAGAAGCTCTGGAAACACCATATATTTT	CASSSRQRSSGNTIYF
TRBD1	TRBJ1-5	TRBV12-3/TRBV12-4	few	13	TGTGCCAGCAGACCGGGACAGGATCAGCCCCAGCATTTT	CASRPGQDQPQHF
-	TRBJ2-2	TRBV27	few	13	TGTGCCAGCAGTGCAGGGCTAGCCGGGGAGCTGTTTTTT	CASSAGLAGELFF
-	TRBJ1-2	TRBV28	-	15	TGTGCCAGCAGTCCCGCCGGGCAGGGGTCCTATGGCTACACCTTC	CASSPAGQGSYGYTF
TRBD2	TRBJ2-3	TRBV18	-	19	TGTGCCAGCTCACCTCTTGCGATTTCTAGCGGGGGAAGCACAGATACGCAGTATTTT	CASSPLAISSGGSTDTQYF
TRBD2	TRBJ2-7	TRBV20-1	-	15	TGCAGTGCTAGTAAACTAGCGGGAGGCCCCTACGAGCAGTACTTC	CSASKLAGGPYEQYF
TRBD1	TRBJ1-1	TRBV10-3	-	14	TGTGCCATCAGTGAACGGACAGGAAACACTGAAGCTTTCTTT	CAISERTGNTEAFF
-	TRBJ2-5	TRBV7-9	-	16	TGTGCCAGCAGCTTCACGGACTTGGGGATCTCCAGGACCCAGTACTTC	CASSFTDLGISRTQYF
TRBD1	TRBJ1-2	TRBV7-3	-	13	TGTGCCAGCAGCACAAGACAGGGCCATGGCTACACCTTC	CASSTRQGHGYTF
-	TRBJ2-5	TRBV15	-	15	TGTGCCACCAGCAACGACTCCCTGTACCAAGAGACCCAGTACTTC	CATSNDSLYQETQYF
TRBD2	TRBJ2-7	TRBV10-3	-	16	TGTGCCATCAGGAACTCCCGACTAGCGGGAGCCTACGAGCAGTACTTC	CAIRNSRLAGAYEQYF
-	TRBJ2-2	TRBV5-6	-	16	TGTGCCAGCAGCCTGGGGGAACTAGCCCTAATCGGGGAGCTGTTTTTT	CASSLGELALIGELFF
-	TRBJ2-3	TRBV20-1	-	11	TGCAGTGCTACTTTCCCAGATACGCAGTATTTT	CSATFPDTQYF
TRBD1	TRBJ1-5	TRBV28	-	14	TGTGCCAGCGGGGGACAGGGGGGATATCAGCCCCAGCATTTT	CASGGQGGYQPQHF
-	TRBJ2-7	TRBV5-6	-	12	TGTGCCAGCAGCTTGAGACTTCGGGAGCAGTACTTC	CASSLRLREQYF
-	TRBJ2-7	TRBV30	-	11	TGTGCCATGACAAACAACTACGAGCAGTACTTC	CAMTNNYEQYF
-	TRBJ1-4	TRBV28	-	17	TGTGCCAGCAGGAAACAAATACAGGTTCAGTTGGTTGAAAAACTGTTTTTT	CASRKQIQVQLVEKLFF
TRBD1	TRBJ2-7	TRBV14	once	15	TGTGCCAGCAGCCGGACAGGAAGACCCTCCTACGAGCAGTACTTC	CASSRTGRPSYEQYF
-	TRBJ1-4	TRBV19	-	15	TGTGCCAGTAGTAGACCACAGGCTTCTAATGAAAAACTGTTTTTT	CASSRPQASNEKLFF